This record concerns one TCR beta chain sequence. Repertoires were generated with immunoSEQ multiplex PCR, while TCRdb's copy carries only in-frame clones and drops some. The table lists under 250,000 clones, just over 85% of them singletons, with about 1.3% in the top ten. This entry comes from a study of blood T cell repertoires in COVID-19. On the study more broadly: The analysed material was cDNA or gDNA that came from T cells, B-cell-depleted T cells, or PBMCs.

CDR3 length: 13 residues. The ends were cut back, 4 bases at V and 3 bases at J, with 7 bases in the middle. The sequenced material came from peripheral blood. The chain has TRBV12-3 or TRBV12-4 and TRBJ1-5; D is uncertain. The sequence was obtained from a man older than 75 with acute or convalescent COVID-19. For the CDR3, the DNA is TGTGCCAGCAGTTACAGTTACAATCAGCCCCAGCATTTT. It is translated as CASSYSYNQPQHF.